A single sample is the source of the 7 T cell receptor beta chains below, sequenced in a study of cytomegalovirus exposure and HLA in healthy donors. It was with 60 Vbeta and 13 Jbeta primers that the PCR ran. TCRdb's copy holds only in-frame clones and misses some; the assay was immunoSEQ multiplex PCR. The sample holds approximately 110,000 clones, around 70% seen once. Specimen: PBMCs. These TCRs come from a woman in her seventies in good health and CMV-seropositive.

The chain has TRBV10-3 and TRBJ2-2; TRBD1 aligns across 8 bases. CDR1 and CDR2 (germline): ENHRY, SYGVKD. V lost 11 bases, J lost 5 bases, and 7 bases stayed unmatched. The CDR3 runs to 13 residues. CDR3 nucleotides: TGTGCCTCGAAACAGGGGGGAACCGGGGAGCTGTTTTTT. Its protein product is CASKQGGTGELFF.

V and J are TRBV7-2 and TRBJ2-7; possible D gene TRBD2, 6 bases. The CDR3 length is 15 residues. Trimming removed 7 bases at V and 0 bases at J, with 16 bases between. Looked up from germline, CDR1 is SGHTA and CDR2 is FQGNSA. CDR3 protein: CASTPVGGSSYEQYF. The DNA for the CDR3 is TGTGCCAGCACCCCCGTGGGAGGTTCCTCCTACGAGCAGTACTTC.

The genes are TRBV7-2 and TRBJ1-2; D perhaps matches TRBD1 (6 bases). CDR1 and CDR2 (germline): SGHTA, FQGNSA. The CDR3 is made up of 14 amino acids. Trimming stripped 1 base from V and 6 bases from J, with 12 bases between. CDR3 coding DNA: TGTGCCAGCAGCTTAGAGGGCAGGGGAGATGGCTACACCTTC. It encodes CASSLEGRGDGYTF.

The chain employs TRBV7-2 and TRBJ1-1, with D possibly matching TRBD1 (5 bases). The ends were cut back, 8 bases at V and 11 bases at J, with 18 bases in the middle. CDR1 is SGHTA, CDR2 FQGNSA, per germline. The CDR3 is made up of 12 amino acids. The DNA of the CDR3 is TGTGCCAGCCAAGGGGCGGCCCTCACCGCTTTCTTT. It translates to CASQGAALTAFF. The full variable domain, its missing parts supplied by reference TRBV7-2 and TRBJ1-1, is GAGVSQSPSNKVTEKGKDVELRCDPISGHTALYWYRQSLGQGLEFLIYFQGNSAPDKSGLPSDRFSAERTGGSVSTLTIQRTQQEDSAVYLCASQGAALTAFFGQGTRLTVV.

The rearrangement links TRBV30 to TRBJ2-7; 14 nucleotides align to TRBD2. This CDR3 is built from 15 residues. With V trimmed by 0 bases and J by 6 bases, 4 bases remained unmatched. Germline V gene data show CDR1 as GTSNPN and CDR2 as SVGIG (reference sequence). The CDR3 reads CAWSVRLAGGGEQYF. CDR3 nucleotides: TGTGCCTGGAGTGTACGACTAGCGGGGGGGGGCGAGCAGTACTTC.

Written as DNA, the CDR3 is TGTGCCAGCAGCTCCTCAGGGGACGTCATATACGAGCAGTACTTC. It codes for CASSSSGDVIYEQYF. The chain combines TRBV11-2 with TRBJ2-7; the D gene is possibly TRBD1 (6 bases). The germline V gene encodes CDR1 SGHAT and CDR2 FQNNGV. This CDR3 region has 15 residues. Trimming shortened V by 4 bases and J by 4 bases, and 17 bases separated the two germline ends.

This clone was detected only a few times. The CDR3 here is CALGEYEQYF. CDR3 nucleotide sequence: TGTGCTCTGGGAGAGTACGAGCAGTACTTC. The chain has TRBV30 and TRBJ2-7; a weak D match, TRBD2 (5 bases). The length of the CDR3 is 10 residues. Germline V lookup: CDR1 GTSNPN, CDR2 SVGIG (reference sequence).